In its sample, the clone carrying this TCR beta chain was seen a few times. Its cognate antigen is unknown. Per germline, CDR1 SGHTS and CDR2 YDEGEE. Trimming removed 4 bases at V and 3 bases at J, with 17 bases between. The CDR3 consists of 16 residues. This sample is part of a study of T cells after yellow fever vaccination. Study in general: Fractions containing few cells were prepared with SMART-Seq v4 Ultra Low Input.

TCRdb reanalysed the 5' RACE reads using MiXCR and keeps one entry per CDR3 protein. The sample includes 100,000 to 150,000 distinct CDR3 sequences, under 8.5% of them seen just once. General study findings and limits: Reappearance after the booster was observed for most primary-vaccination clones (about 97% CD4, approximately 90% CD8). Peaking on day 5 versus 15, the secondary response was faster but weaker. Abundant contaminating clonotypes from the bulk population could appear in FACS-sorted repertoires.

Source: CD4+ T cells sorted from PBMCs, taken 10 days after the first yellow fever vaccination. The sequence derives from a man between 18 and 29 years old who received the YFV17D yellow fever vaccine. The chain carries TRBV5-8 and TRBJ2-4; no firm D call. The CDR3 DNA reads TGTGCCAGCAGCCCCGGTCCCGGAAGAGACAAAAACATTCAGTACTTC. This codes for CASSPGPGRDKNIQYF.